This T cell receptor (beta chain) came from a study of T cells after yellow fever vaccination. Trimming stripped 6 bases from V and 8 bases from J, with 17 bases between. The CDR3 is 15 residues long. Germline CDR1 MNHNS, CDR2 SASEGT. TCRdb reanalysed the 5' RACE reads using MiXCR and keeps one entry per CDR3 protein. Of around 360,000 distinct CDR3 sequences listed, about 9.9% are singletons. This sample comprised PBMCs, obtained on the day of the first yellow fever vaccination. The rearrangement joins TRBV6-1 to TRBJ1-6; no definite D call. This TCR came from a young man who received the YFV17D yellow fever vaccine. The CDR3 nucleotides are TGTGCCAGCAGCCCCAGGCGGAACGTTGATTCACCCCTCCACTTT. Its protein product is CASSPRRNVDSPLHF.